A single sample is the source of the 31 T cell receptor beta chains below, sequenced in a study of cytotoxic CD8 clonotypes in ibrutinib-treated CLL. The data were produced by immunoSEQ multiplex PCR, yet TCRdb's version contains in-frame clones alone and is incomplete. Of some 160,000 clones in the sample, roughly 77% were seen once. This material consisted of PBMCs, taken after 12 months of ibrutinib treatment. The source of these receptors is a human donor with chronic lymphocytic leukemia.

The V gene is TRBV28, the J gene TRBJ1-6, with a weak D call TRBD1 (5 bases). Trimming removed 3 bases from V and 3 bases from J, with 12 bases in between. From germline, CDR1 is MDHEN and CDR2 SYDVKM. This CDR3 is 16 amino acids long. CDR3 DNA sequence: TGTGCCAGCAGTTTGGTCGCCAGGGTCTATAATTCACCCCTCCACTTT. Amino acids: CASSLVARVYNSPLHF.

The rearrangement joins TRBV6-6 to TRBJ2-1, with 9 bases lining up with TRBD2. CDR3 length equals 15 residues. The germline V gene has CDR1 MNHNY and CDR2 SVGAGI (reference sequence). J gave up 9 bases and V 6 bases, and 12 bases lay outside the gene matches. CDR3 DNA: TGTGCCAGCAGGGAGGGACTAGCAGGAAAGGGTGAGCAGTTCTTC. Protein sequence: CASREGLAGKGEQFF.

The chain has TRBV5-4 and TRBJ1-4; 8 bases are a match to TRBD1. The CDR3 is made up of 16 amino acids. Per the germline V gene, CDR1 is SGHNT and CDR2 is YYREEE (reference sequence). V dropped 2 bases and J dropped 8; count of bases not matched to a gene: 11. CDR3 protein: CASSLGGQGRFEKLFF. In nucleotides, the CDR3 is TGTGCCAGCAGCTTAGGAGGACAGGGAAGATTCGAAAAACTGTTTTTT.

This chain joins TRBV5-1 and TRBJ2-1; TRBD1 matches 9 bases. The germline CDR1 and CDR2 sequences are SGHRS and YFSETQ. V was clipped by 5 bases and J by 7 bases; unmatched bases: 7. CDR3 length: 14 amino acids. The CDR3 sequence is CASRRTGARNEQFF. The CDR3 DNA is TGCGCCAGCAGGCGGACAGGGGCTAGGAATGAGCAGTTCTTC.

The chain recombines TRBV5-1 with TRBJ2-3; D is uncertain. V gave up 5 bases and J gave up 5 bases, with 6 bases separating them. The CDR3 has 11 residues. Germline V CDR1 and CDR2: SGHRS, YFSETQ. The CDR3 region is CASREEDTQYF. The CDR3 DNA reads TGCGCCAGCAGAGAGGAAGATACGCAGTATTTT.

The V call is TRBV7-2, the J call TRBJ1-1, with 7 bases that match TRBD1. V shed 7 bases, J shed 4 bases, and the junction held 6 bases outside the gene matches. Germline lookup yields CDR1 SGHTA and CDR2 FQGNSA. The CDR3 runs 13 residues. CDR3 residues: CASNRQGGTEAFF. CDR3 in DNA: TGTGCCAGCAACAGACAGGGCGGCACTGAAGCTTTCTTT.

The rearrangement links TRBV28 to TRBJ1-1; no clear D. The length of the CDR3 is 17 residues. V dropped 5 bases and J dropped 0 bases, with 19 bases sitting between them. Germline V gives CDR1 MDHEN, CDR2 SYDVKM. CDR3 in amino acids: CASSPNDLWRMNTEAFF. The CDR3 coding sequence is TGTGCCAGCAGTCCTAATGACCTCTGGAGAATGAACACTGAAGCTTTCTTT.

The gene calls are TRBV6-5 and TRBJ1-5; 7 bases are shared with TRBD1. This CDR3 spans 13 amino acids. CDR1 is MNHEY and CDR2 is SVGAGI in the germline V gene. J was trimmed by 9 bases and V by 6 bases; bases with no gene match: 8. CDR3 loop: CASRNRGDGPQHF. In DNA form, the CDR3 reads TGTGCCAGCAGAAACAGGGGTGACGGGCCCCAGCATTTT.

The chain employs TRBV5-6 and TRBJ2-7; D may be TRBD1 (5 bases). This CDR3 has 14 residues. V was clipped by 4 bases and J by 0 bases, with 11 bases between them. CDR1 is SGHDT, CDR2 YYEEEE, per germline. The CDR3 DNA sequence: TGTGCCAGCAGCCCCCTGACAGACTCCTACGAGCAGTACTTC. Its protein product is CASSPLTDSYEQYF.

The genes are TRBV7-2 and TRBJ2-2; D uncertain. The germline gives CDR1 SGHTA, CDR2 FQGNSA. Trimming removed 5 bases from V and 6 bases from J, with 13 bases in between. The CDR3 is made up of 14 amino acids. The chain's CDR3 is CASSPPTLSGELFF. In DNA form, the CDR3 reads TGTGCCAGCAGCCCTCCTACCTTGTCCGGGGAGCTGTTTTTT.

The J gene is TRBJ1-2, the V gene TRBV6-1, with 10 bases matching TRBD1. This CDR3 is built from 15 residues. J was trimmed by 3 bases and V by 7 bases; bases with no gene match: 8. Germline loops: CDR1 MNHNS, CDR2 SASEGT. CDR3 sequence reads: CASIWQGTGDYGYTF. In DNA, the CDR3 is TGTGCCAGCATATGGCAGGGGACAGGGGACTATGGCTACACCTTC.

The chain uses TRBV7-2 and TRBJ2-3; D may be TRBD2 (6 bases). This CDR3 comprises 15 residues. Looked up from germline, CDR1 is SGHTA and CDR2 is FQGNSA. V lost 4 bases and J lost 2, with 13 bases in between. The CDR3 DNA is TGTGCCAGCAGCTCGCTAGCGACACTCACAGATACGCAGTATTTT. This translates into CASSSLATLTDTQYF.

Notes on this clone: The sample holds other DNA sequences that translate to the same CDR3. This chain uses TRBV11-2 with TRBJ1-1, with TRBD1 matching over 8 bases. The CDR3 consists of 18 residues. V trimming: 5 bases; J trimming: 3 bases; junction bases outside the gene matches: 17. The germline gives CDR1 SGHAT, CDR2 FQNNGV. DNA for the CDR3: TGTGCCAGCAGCCCCCGTGAGGTCGGGACAGGAGGTTACACTGAAGCTTTCTTT. Its protein product is CASSPREVGTGGYTEAFF. Combining the CDR3 with reference TRBV11-2 and TRBJ1-1 gives the whole variable domain EAGVAQSPRYKIIEKRQSVAFWCNPISGHATLYWYQQILGQGPKLLIQFQNNGVVDDSQLPKDRFSAERLKGVDSTLKIQPAKLEDSAVYLCASSPREVGTGGYTEAFFGQGTRLTVV.

This rearrangement joins TRBV9 to TRBJ2-3; D may be TRBD2 (5 bases). CDR1 and CDR2 from the germline V gene are SGDLS and YYNGEE. CDR3 length: 14 residues. Trimming took 0 bases from V and 3 from J, leaving 8 bases between them. DNA of the CDR3: TGTGCCAGCAGCGTAGGCATAGCGACAGATACGCAGTATTTT. It specifies CASSVGIATDTQYF.

About this clone itself: The junction departs from the called germline gene at one end, perhaps through a read error. CDR3 bases: TGTGCCAGTAGTTGGAACCGGGACAGGTTTTTT. Translated, it gives CASSWNRDRFF. The chain recombines TRBV19 with TRBJ2-3, with 8 bases identical to TRBD1. The V gene's germline CDR1 is LNHDA and CDR2 SQIVND (reference sequence). The CDR3 spans 11 residues.

V gene TRBV7-2 combines with J gene TRBJ2-1, with 12 bases matching TRBD2. This CDR3 is built from 15 residues. Germline values: CDR1 SGHTA, CDR2 FQGNSA. V gave up 4 bases and J gave up 4 bases; unmatched junction bases: 2. The CDR3, as DNA: TGTGCCAGCAGCTCGACTAGCGGGAGATACAATGAGCAGTTCTTC. It translates to CASSSTSGRYNEQFF.

The chain employs TRBV27 and TRBJ2-1, with TRBD2 matching over 8 bases. Germline V CDR1 and CDR2: MNHEY, SMNVEV (reference sequence). Germline trimming cut 4 bases from V and 8 bases from J; bases unmatched to any gene: 13. This CDR3 is 16 amino acids long. CDR3 amino acids: CASSWGSEREWDEQFF. The CDR3, as DNA: TGTGCCAGCAGTTGGGGGTCGGAGCGGGAGTGGGATGAGCAGTTCTTC.

The rearrangement links TRBV7-2 to TRBJ2-4; D uncertain. This CDR3 spans 12 amino acids. V was clipped by 2 bases and J by 5 bases, with 4 bases between them. Per germline, CDR1 SGHTA and CDR2 FQGNSA. This chain's CDR3 is CASSLPENIQYF. CDR3 coding DNA: TGTGCCAGCAGCTTACCAGAAAACATTCAGTACTTC.

The chain joins TRBV7-8 to TRBJ1-2, with 9 bases aligning to TRBD1. Germline V gene data show CDR1 as SGHVS and CDR2 as FQNEAQ. The CDR3 runs 14 residues. V was clipped by 4 bases and J by 2 bases; unmatched bases: 2. Here the CDR3 reads CASSWDRANYGYTF. CDR3 sequence (DNA): TGTGCCAGCAGCTGGGACAGGGCAAACTATGGCTACACCTTC.

This clone was observed a few times. The chain joins TRBV18 to TRBJ1-5, with unresolved D. With 2 bases removed from V and 4 bases from J, the gap between germline ends came to 15 bases. Per the germline V gene, CDR1 is KGHSH and CDR2 is LQKENI. The CDR3 sequence is 16 residues long. Written as DNA, the CDR3 is TGTGCCAGCTCACCATTTGCTCCCAAACAGAATCAGCCCCAGCATTTT. Protein product: CASSPFAPKQNQPQHF.

The chain recombines TRBV6-1 with TRBJ1-5; D is perhaps TRBD1 (6 bases). Germline CDR1 is MNHNS and CDR2 is SASEGT. Trimming removed 3 bases at V and 4 bases at J, with 13 bases between. The CDR3 length is 15 residues. The CDR3, as DNA: TGTGCCAGCAGTGATATGTACAGGGCTAATCAGCCCCAGCATTTT. This codes for CASSDMYRANQPQHF.

The chain recombines TRBV15 with TRBJ2-3; unclear D gene. V was clipped by 1 base and J by 5 bases, with 1 base between them. The V gene's germline CDR1 is LNHNV and CDR2 YYDKDF (reference sequence). The CDR3 totals 11 residues. As DNA, the CDR3 is TGTGCCACCAGCAGAGTAGATACGCAGTATTTT. This translates into CATSRVDTQYF.

This clone was found once. This chain joins TRBV5-6 and TRBJ2-7; D remains ambiguous. Germline lookup yields CDR1 SGHDT and CDR2 YYEEEE. This CDR3 region has 15 residues. V lost 2 bases and J 4 bases, leaving 16 bases between the germline ends. The CDR3 loop reads CASSFEPKSTYEQYF. The CDR3 nucleotides read TGTGCCAGCAGCTTTGAGCCGAAATCTACTTACGAGCAGTACTTC.

This CDR3 reads CASSVGRGSADTGELFF. DNA for the CDR3: TGTGCCAGCAGCGTAGGTAGAGGGTCAGCCGACACCGGGGAGCTGTTTTTT. The J gene is TRBJ2-2, the V gene TRBV9, with D maybe TRBD2 (5 bases). The CDR3 has 17 amino acids. Germline CDR1 and CDR2: SGDLS and YYNGEE. Trimming removed 0 bases from V and 3 bases from J, with 15 bases in between.

The V and J genes are TRBV5-3 and TRBJ2-1; 9 nucleotides match TRBD1. TRBV5-3 is designated an ORF whose function remains uncertain. The CDR3 has 16 residues. Trimming cost V 4 bases and J 7 bases; bases outside gene matches: 12. CDR3 residues: CARSTRGQGYLNEQFF. The CDR3 nucleotides are TGTGCCAGAAGCACGAGGGGACAGGGCTACTTGAATGAGCAGTTCTTC.

The gene calls are TRBV2 and TRBJ1-5, with 8 bases aligning to TRBD1. The CDR3 is 15 amino acids. J lost 6 bases, V lost 6 bases, and 10 bases had no gene match. From germline, CDR1 is SNHLY and CDR2 FYNNEI. This CDR3 is CASSAGQGLSQPQHF. The CDR3 DNA is TGTGCCAGCAGCGCTGGACAGGGATTGAGTCAGCCCCAGCATTTT.

The V call is TRBV30, the J call TRBJ1-6; possible D gene TRBD1, 6 bases. Germline CDR1 and CDR2: GTSNPN and SVGIG (reference sequence). V shed 0 bases and J shed 8 bases, with 20 bases lying between them. The CDR3 contains 17 residues. CDR3 coding DNA: TGTGCCTGGAGTGTAAATTTCGGCGGGGGCGGGCATTCACCCCTCCACTTT. Its protein product is CAWSVNFGGGGHSPLHF.

The genes are TRBV6-4 and TRBJ2-2; D gene uncertain. CDR3 length: 14 amino acids. Per the germline V gene, CDR1 is MRHNA and CDR2 is SNTAGT. Trimming shortened V by 7 bases and J by 1 base, and 10 bases separated the two germline ends. Written as DNA, the CDR3 is TGTGCCAGCAAGGCCCCGGGGAACACCGGGGAGCTGTTTTTT. Translating it yields CASKAPGNTGELFF.

The gene calls are TRBV28 and TRBJ1-5, with TRBD1 matching over 9 bases. From germline, CDR1 is MDHEN and CDR2 SYDVKM. The CDR3 extends over 14 amino acids. V gave up 7 bases and J gave up 3 bases; unmatched junction bases: 4. CDR3 protein: CASTRTGDNQPQHF. DNA for the CDR3: TGTGCCAGCACCCGGACAGGGGACAATCAGCCCCAGCATTTT.

V usage is TRBV6-5 and J usage is TRBJ1-1; unclear D gene. CDR3 length: 12 amino acids. The V end lost 6 bases, the J end lost 8 bases, and 13 bases lay between the germline ends. The germline gives CDR1 MNHEY, CDR2 SVGAGI. The CDR3 coding sequence is TGTGCCAGCAGGGCCTTCCCGGGCGAAGCTTTCTTT. This encodes CASRAFPGEAFF.

The chain employs TRBV29-1 and TRBJ1-5, with 8 nucleotides matching TRBD1. This CDR3 has 13 amino acids. The V gene end was trimmed by 3 bases and the J gene end by 7 bases; junction bases not matched to a gene: 5. Germline V CDR1 and CDR2: SQVTM, ANQGSEA. The DNA of the CDR3 is TGCAGCGTTGACCCAGGGGGCGGGCAGCCCCAGCATTTT. Translating it yields CSVDPGGGQPQHF.